This passage covers 20 T cell receptor beta chains from one sample sequenced in a study of immune cell composition in non-small cell lung cancer (dated by TCRdb to 2015 to 2018). Library creation used the immunoSEQ multiplex PCR assay. TCRdb re-hosts the immuneACCESS table, in-frame sequences only. Its copies lack some clones; in the studies checked, an unresolved V gene accounts for under half of them, and the cause for the rest is not known. The sample table shows approximately 2,000 clones, and roughly 77% are seen once. Clones ranked in the top ten supply roughly 8.8% of the sample. The specimen was lung tumor tissue. These receptors all come from a human donor with non-small cell lung cancer.

The J gene is TRBJ2-1, the V gene TRBV5-1; D is perhaps TRBD2 (6 bases). V was trimmed by 4 bases and J by 8 bases, leaving 19 bases between them. Germline assignment: CDR1 SGHRS and CDR2 YFSETQ. The CDR3 runs to 15 residues. CDR3 nucleotides: TGCGCCAGCAGCCAGGGAGGTTTCGGGTCAGATGAGCAGTTCTTC. It translates to CASSQGGFGSDEQFF.

The rearrangement links TRBV6-6 to TRBJ1-1; 8 positions match TRBD1. Germline CDR1 MNHNY, CDR2 SVGAGI (reference sequence). The CDR3 consists of 16 residues. J was trimmed by 4 bases and V by 1 base; bases with no gene match: 8. The CDR3 loop reads CASSYFFGQGFTEAFF. CDR3 sequence (DNA): TGTGCCAGCAGTTACTTTTTCGGACAGGGATTCACTGAAGCTTTCTTT.

This clone was detected a few times. The chain links TRBV14 to TRBJ2-7; 7 bases are a match to TRBD2. Germline loops: CDR1 SGHDN, CDR2 FVKESK. Trimming removed 4 bases from V and 0 bases from J; junction bases left unmatched: 6. This CDR3 spans 15 amino acids. The CDR3 protein is CASSPLGGTSYEQYF. Written as DNA, the CDR3 is TGTGCCAGCAGCCCCCTCGGGGGGACCTCCTACGAGCAGTACTTC.

This clone was seen a handful of times. The rearrangement uses TRBV28 and TRBJ2-1, with TRBD2 matching over 8 bases. The CDR3 runs to 14 residues. V gave up 11 bases and J gave up 9 bases; unmatched junction bases: 15. CDR1 is MDHEN and CDR2 is SYDVKM in the germline V gene. DNA for the CDR3: TGTGCCCACCGTCCAGCGGGAGTAGATGGTGAGCAGTTCTTC. Its protein is CAHRPAGVDGEQFF.

This rearrangement joins TRBV7-7 to TRBJ2-1; a possible D gene is TRBD2 (5 bases). The CDR3 is made up of 14 amino acids. V gave up 5 bases and J gave up 6 bases, with 14 bases separating them. Per the germline V gene, CDR1 is SSHAT and CDR2 is FNYEAQ (reference sequence). The CDR3: CASSAELETNEQFF. CDR3 DNA sequence: TGTGCCAGCAGCGCAGAACTAGAGACCAATGAGCAGTTCTTC.

In nucleotides, the CDR3 is TGCGCCAGCAGCAGAGGGCTGAACACTGAAGCTTTCTTT. Translation: CASSRGLNTEAFF. This sequence joins TRBV5-1 and TRBJ1-1; D call uncertain. The germline V gene has CDR1 SGHRS and CDR2 YFSETQ. The CDR3 is 13 amino acids. V lost 4 bases to trimming and J lost 0 bases, with 7 bases between them.

The V and J genes are TRBV5-1 and TRBJ2-1; TRBD1 aligns across 8 bases. This CDR3 comprises 15 residues. J was trimmed by 7 bases and V by 0 bases; bases with no gene match: 6. CDR1 is SGHRS and CDR2 is YFSETQ in the germline V gene. The CDR3 DNA is TGCGCCAGCAGCTTGGTATCGGGACAGGTGAATGAGCAGTTCTTC. Encoded protein: CASSLVSGQVNEQFF.

This chain connects TRBV11-2 to TRBJ1-2; 8 bases match TRBD1. Germline CDR1 and CDR2: SGHAT and FQNNGV. There are 16 residues in the CDR3. V trimming: 2 bases; J trimming: 4 bases; junction bases outside the gene matches: 9. The CDR3 DNA reads TGTGCCAGCAGCTTAAGCAGGACAGGGCTCCTCTATGGCTACACCTTC. This gives the protein CASSLSRTGLLYGYTF.

This rearrangement joins TRBV14 to TRBJ2-1, with 10 bases lining up with TRBD2. The CDR3 extends over 17 amino acids. J gave up 4 bases and V 0 bases, and 6 bases lay outside the gene matches. Germline V lookup: CDR1 SGHDN, CDR2 FVKESK. CDR3: CASSQEVLAGVYNEQFF. DNA of the CDR3: TGTGCCAGCAGCCAAGAAGTCCTAGCGGGAGTATACAATGAGCAGTTCTTC.

The rearrangement links TRBV7-8 to TRBJ2-7; D possibly corresponds to TRBD2 (5 bases). Trimming took off 5 bases at V and 2 bases at J, with 28 bases between the two ends. The germline gives CDR1 SGHVS, CDR2 FQNEAQ. This CDR3 comprises 19 residues. Written as DNA, the CDR3 is TGTGCCAGCAGCCCGTTGCGGGTTTACTACCGGGGAGCCACCTACGAGCAGTACTTC. Protein product: CASSPLRVYYRGATYEQYF.

The chain combines TRBV19 with TRBJ2-6, with D possibly matching TRBD2 (5 bases). The CDR3 has 15 amino acids. Trimming cost V 9 bases and J 4 bases, with 16 bases left between them. The V gene's germline CDR1 is LNHDA and CDR2 SQIVND (reference sequence). The CDR3 nucleotides read TGTGCCAGCCAACGCGGCGGGTCCGGGGCCAACGTCCTGACTTTC. It translates to CASQRGGSGANVLTF.

The chain uses TRBV19 and TRBJ2-3; D possibly corresponds to TRBD2 (7 bases). V lost 3 bases and J lost 8, with 15 bases in between. Germline CDR1 is LNHDA and CDR2 is SQIVND (reference sequence). This CDR3 spans 14 amino acids. CDR3 sequence reads: CASSMETRGATQYF. DNA of the CDR3: TGTGCCAGTAGTATGGAGACCCGGGGGGCTACGCAGTATTTT.

As concerns this clone: At one boundary the junction diverges from the germline segment, which might be a read error. This sequence joins TRBV27 and TRBJ2-1; possibly TRBD1 for D (5 bases). Germline V gene lookup returns CDR1 MNHEY and CDR2 SMNVEV (reference sequence). The CDR3 totals 16 residues. The CDR3 DNA sequence: TGTGCCAGCTCTCCCGCGGTAGGGGATTGGAACAAAGAGCAGTTCTTC. It encodes CASSPAVGDWNKEQFF.

The table lists this clone with a few counts. This chain connects TRBV6-6 to TRBJ1-2, with 9 bases that match TRBD1. CDR3 length: 14 residues. Germline V gene sequence: CDR1 MNHNY, CDR2 SVGAGI (reference sequence). After removal of 6 bases from V and 5 bases from J, the junction contained 7 bases not matched to a gene. This CDR3 is CASSPQGTGYGYTF. CDR3 coding DNA: TGTGCCAGCAGCCCTCAGGGGACAGGGTATGGCTACACCTTC.

The chain carries TRBV7-8 and TRBJ2-5, with 8 bases identical to TRBD1. The CDR3 sequence is 15 residues long. Germline values: CDR1 SGHVS, CDR2 FQNEAQ. The trim removed 3 bases at V and 5 bases at J, leaving 8 bases unmatched. The CDR3 sequence is CASSLDRDSWETQYF. For the CDR3, the DNA is TGTGCCAGCAGCTTGGACAGGGACAGTTGGGAGACCCAGTACTTC.

A few counts support this clone. V usage is TRBV2 and J usage is TRBJ2-3, with 7 bases lining up with TRBD2. Germline V gene data show CDR1 as SNHLY and CDR2 as FYNNEI. CDR3 length equals 15 residues. V dropped 6 bases and J dropped 3; count of bases not matched to a gene: 9. For the CDR3, the DNA is TGTGCCAGCAGAGTCGGGGGGTATCGGACAGATACGCAGTATTTT. Translated, it gives CASRVGGYRTDTQYF.

The genes are TRBV6-5 and TRBJ1-3; D is possibly TRBD1 (5 bases). Per the germline V gene, CDR1 is MNHEY and CDR2 is SVGAGI. V lost 0 bases, J lost 3 bases, and 12 bases lay in between. This CDR3 is built from 16 residues. The CDR3 reads CASSYSIAGGGNTIYF. The CDR3 DNA reads as TGTGCCAGCAGTTACTCGATCGCCGGGGGTGGAAACACCATATATTTT.

The CDR3 region has the DNA TGTGCCAGCAGCTTATCTGGAGCGACCGGGGATACGCAGTATTTT. It is translated as CASSLSGATGDTQYF. The chain employs TRBV7-9 and TRBJ2-3; D ambiguous. This CDR3 has 15 residues. Germline loops: CDR1 SEHNR, CDR2 FQNEAQ (reference sequence). Trimming removed 2 bases from V and 6 bases from J, with 15 bases in between.

The V call is TRBV7-8, the J call TRBJ2-2; 9 bases are shared with TRBD1. In germline, CDR1 is SGHVS, CDR2 FQNEAQ. This CDR3 is 16 amino acids long. Trimming at V came to 5 bases and at J to 3 bases, leaving 7 bases not matched to a gene. CDR3 nucleotides: TGTGCCAGCAGCGATACAGGGGGCAGGTACACCGGGGAGCTGTTTTTT. Residues: CASSDTGGRYTGELFF. Variable domain in full (rest from reference TRBV7-8 and TRBJ2-2): GAGVSQSPRYKVAKRGQDVALRCDPISGHVSLFWYQQALGQGPEFLTYFQNEAQLDKSGLPSDRFFAERPEGSVSTLKIQRTQQEDSAVYLCASSDTGGRYTGELFFGEGSRLTVL.

The chain uses TRBV11-3 and TRBJ2-5, with TRBD2 matching 14 bases. This CDR3 has 18 residues. V was pared by 5 bases and J by 2 bases, with 10 bases of the junction left unmatched. Germline V gene sequence: CDR1 SGHNT, CDR2 YENEEA. In DNA, the CDR3 is TGTGCCAGCAGCCCAGGGACTAGCGGGAGAGGTTCTCAAGAGACCCAGTACTTC. Residues: CASSPGTSGRGSQETQYF. Based on the CDR3 plus reference TRBV11-3 and TRBJ2-5, the full variable domain is EAGVVQSPRYKIIEKKQPVAFWCNPISGHNTLYWYLQNLGQGPELLIRYENEEAVDDSQLPKDRFSAERLKGVDSTLKIQPAELGDSAVYLCASSPGTSGRGSQETQYFGPGTRLLVL.